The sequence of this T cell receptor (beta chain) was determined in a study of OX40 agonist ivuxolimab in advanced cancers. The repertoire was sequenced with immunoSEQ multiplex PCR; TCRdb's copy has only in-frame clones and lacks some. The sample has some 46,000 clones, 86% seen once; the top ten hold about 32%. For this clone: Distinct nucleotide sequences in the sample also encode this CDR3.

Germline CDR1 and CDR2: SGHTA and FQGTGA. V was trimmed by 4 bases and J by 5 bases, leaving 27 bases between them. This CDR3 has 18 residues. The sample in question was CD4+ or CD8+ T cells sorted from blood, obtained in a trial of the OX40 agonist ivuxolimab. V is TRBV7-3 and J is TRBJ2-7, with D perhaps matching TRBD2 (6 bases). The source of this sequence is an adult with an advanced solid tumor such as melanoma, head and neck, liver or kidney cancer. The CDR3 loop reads CASSSETGRGESGNEQYF. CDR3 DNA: TGTGCCAGCAGCTCCGAGACCGGGCGCGGGGAGTCAGGAAACGAGCAGTACTTC.